This T cell receptor beta chain stems from a study of T cell responses to AZD1222 COVID-19 vaccine. Study-wide points: Once two AZD1222 doses were given, Spike-specific TCR breadth and depth went up. CD4 TCRs linked to vaccination spanned spike, dominating at 160-218 and 743-854. Donors were largely white British and mainly female; clonal diversity was possibly underestimated. Reportedly, nearly half of unique spike TCRs recognized epitopes outside B.1.351/B.1.1.7 mutations.

Worth noting for this clone: What it recognizes is unknown.

This table comes from immunoSEQ multiplex PCR, and its TCRdb copy is limited to in-frame clones, with some not included. The table includes over 60,000 clones, around 89% detected once. Germline trimming cut 4 bases from V and 9 bases from J; bases unmatched to any gene: 12. In germline, CDR1 is SGHRS, CDR2 YFSETQ. This CDR3 contains 16 residues. The receptor was isolated from an adult who received the MenACWY meningococcal vaccine as a control. This sample comprised peripheral blood, obtained 28 days after the second dose of the MenACWY control vaccine. The chain uses TRBV5-1 and TRBJ2-4; 11 positions match TRBD2. CDR3 sequence reads: CASSPGTSGYQTIQYF. The DNA for the CDR3 is TGCGCCAGCAGCCCCGGGACTAGCGGCTACCAGACCATTCAGTACTTC. Drawing the rest from reference TRBV5-1 and TRBJ2-4, the complete variable domain is KAGVTQTPRYLIKTRGQQVTLSCSPISGHRSVSWYQQTPGQGLQFLFEYFSETQRNKGNFPGRFSGRQFSNSRSEMNVSTLELGDSALYLCASSPGTSGYQTIQYFGAGTRLSVL.